One and the same sample provided the 2 T cell receptor beta chains below, sequenced in a study of OX40 agonist ivuxolimab in advanced cancers. TCRdb keeps only in-frame clones here, not all; method: immunoSEQ multiplex PCR. Of around 64,000 clones listed, around 84% are singletons. Source: CD4+ or CD8+ T cells sorted from blood, taken in a trial of the OX40 agonist ivuxolimab. The receptor source for this set is an adult with an advanced solid tumor such as melanoma, head and neck, liver or kidney cancer.

The rearrangement links TRBV18 to TRBJ2-7; D gene uncertain. V lost 8 bases and J lost 6, with 17 bases in between. Germline V lookup: CDR1 KGHSH, CDR2 LQKENI. This CDR3 contains 13 residues. This CDR3 is CASAVARFGEQYF. DNA of the CDR3: TGTGCCAGCGCAGTCGCCAGGTTTGGCGAGCAGTACTTC.

This clone is termed medium-sized. This chain joins TRBV2 and TRBJ1-1, with a tentative D call TRBD1 (5 bases). The CDR3 loop spans 19 amino acids. Trimming shortened V by 2 bases and J by 1 base, and 23 bases separated the two germline ends. From germline, CDR1 is SNHLY and CDR2 FYNNEI. CDR3 loop: CASSELQGFGEGANTEAFF. The CDR3 nucleotides are TGTGCCAGCAGTGAACTGCAGGGCTTCGGGGAAGGGGCGAACACTGAAGCTTTCTTT.